The source of this T cell receptor beta chain is a study of T cells in Graves' hyperthyroidism and ophthalmopathy. Using RNA transcripts as the source, TCR beta CDR3 regions were amplified. With the HTBI primer set, the TCR CDR3 went through a first round of RT-PCR. TCRdb called the multiplex PCR reads again in MiXCR, with one record for every CDR3 protein. The table shows roughly 500,000 distinct CDR3 sequences, with around 42% occurring only once. Clinicians diagnosed patients from clinical symptoms, serum thyroxine and TRAb, thyroid ultrasound and orbital computed tomography. The V and J ends lost 5 bases and 0 bases respectively, with 19 bases between them. The CDR3 spans 18 residues. Germline CDR1 is SEHNR and CDR2 is FQNEAQ (reference sequence).

Specimen: peripheral blood or thyroid tissue (not recorded which). This TCR came from an adult woman with Graves' disease, either hyperthyroidism or ophthalmopathy (not recorded which). This rearrangement joins TRBV7-9 to TRBJ2-2, with a tentative D call TRBD2 (5 bases). In DNA, the CDR3 is TGTGCCAGCAGCCGAGGCTTTGCGGGTGGGTCGAACACCGGGGAGCTGTTTTTT. Its protein is CASSRGFAGGSNTGELFF.